A single sample gave rise to the 29 T cell receptor beta chains below, sequenced in a study of OX40 agonist ivuxolimab in advanced cancers. TCRdb keeps only in-frame clones here, not all; method: immunoSEQ multiplex PCR. In the table there are approximately 11,000 clones, roughly 86% of which are singletons. The specimen was CD4+ or CD8+ T cells sorted from blood, collected in a trial of the OX40 agonist ivuxolimab. Receptors originate from an adult with an advanced solid tumor such as melanoma, head and neck, liver or kidney cancer.

The CDR3 DNA reads TGTGCCAGCAGCTTGGGCGGGGGTTATACTGAAGCTTTCTTT. Encoded protein: CASSLGGGYTEAFF. The genes are TRBV5-6 and TRBJ1-1, with a weak D call TRBD1 (5 bases). The CDR3 is 14 residues long. V lost 0 bases to trimming and J lost 5 bases, with 11 bases between them. CDR1 is SGHDT and CDR2 is YYEEEE in the germline V gene.

The chain links TRBV21-1 to TRBJ2-5; TRBD2, as called in the table, went unchecked against the DNA. The J call may be wrong; the DNA end is better matched by TRBJ2-7. TRBV21-1 is shown as a pseudogene. This CDR3 contains 14 residues. This CDR3 reads CASSKAGLAGEQYF. The DNA for the CDR3 is TGTGCCAGCAGCAAAGCGGGACTGGCAGGCGAGCAGTACTTC.

The chain joins TRBV27 to TRBJ2-7; 12 positions agree with TRBD2. Trimming removed 4 bases from V and 5 bases from J; junction bases left unmatched: 6. The germline V gene encodes CDR1 MNHEY and CDR2 SMNVEV (reference sequence). The CDR3 contains 15 residues. The CDR3 nucleotides read TGTGCCAGCAGTTGGGCTAGCGGGAGGGCGGACGAGCAGTACTTC. Protein: CASSWASGRADEQYF.

The V and J genes are TRBV4-1 and TRBJ1-1; the match to TRBD1 covers 8 bases. The V and J ends lost 4 bases and 2 bases, in that order; junction bases with no gene match: 6. Germline CDR1 MGHRA, CDR2 YSYEKL. The CDR3 has 15 residues. In nucleotides, the CDR3 is TGCGCCAGCAGCCTTGGGACAGGACCTAACACTGAAGCTTTCTTT. Its protein product is CASSLGTGPNTEAFF.

The V gene is TRBV5-1, the J gene TRBJ2-3; D possibly corresponds to TRBD2 (6 bases). The CDR3 is 16 amino acids. Germline V gene data show CDR1 as SGHRS and CDR2 as YFSETQ. Trimming took 0 bases from V and 2 from J, leaving 13 bases between them. CDR3 sequence (DNA): TGCGCCAGCAGCTTGGTGCGGGATCCTAACACAGATACGCAGTATTTT. Protein sequence: CASSLVRDPNTDTQYF.

The genes are TRBV2 and TRBJ2-3; D is ambiguous. Germline CDR1 reads SNHLY; CDR2 reads FYNNEI. With 7 bases removed from V and 2 bases from J, the gap between germline ends came to 13 bases. The CDR3 length is 14 residues. DNA for the CDR3: TGTGCCAGCACCCCCTGGCCGCTCACAGATACGCAGTATTTT. Its translation: CASTPWPLTDTQYF.

This clone was seen just once. This chain links TRBV14 with TRBJ2-1; D gene ambiguous. Germline CDR1 SGHDN, CDR2 FVKESK. This CDR3 spans 15 amino acids. Trimming pared 0 bases from V and 4 bases from J, leaving 10 bases between. CDR3 in DNA: TGTGCCAGCAGCCAAGATCTGACACTATACAATGAGCAGTTCTTC. Protein product: CASSQDLTLYNEQFF.

The chain joins TRBV7-9 to TRBJ2-7, with 10 bases aligning to TRBD1. The ends lost 3 bases at V and 5 bases at J; junction bases unmatched: 4. The CDR3 length is 14 residues. CDR1 and CDR2 from the germline V gene are SEHNR and FQNEAQ (reference sequence). This chain's CDR3 is CASSLGQGRNEQYF. The DNA of the CDR3 is TGTGCCAGCAGCTTGGGACAGGGGAGGAACGAGCAGTACTTC.

The chain uses TRBV30 and TRBJ2-1, with TRBD2 matching 8 bases. CDR1 is GTSNPN, CDR2 SVGIG, per germline (reference sequence). The CDR3 contains 14 residues. Trimming cost V 1 base and J 4 bases; bases outside gene matches: 3. The chain's CDR3 is CAWSGLALYNEQFF. CDR3 bases: TGTGCCTGGAGTGGACTAGCGCTTTACAATGAGCAGTTCTTC.

The chain employs TRBV7-9 and TRBJ2-2, with TRBD1 identical over 8 bases. With V trimmed by 10 bases and J by 7 bases, 11 bases remained unmatched. The CDR3 runs 14 residues. CDR1 is SEHNR and CDR2 is FQNEAQ in the germline V gene (reference sequence). The CDR3 nucleotides read TGTGCCACTCAGGGGGCGCTTGCCTTCGGGGAGCTGTTTTTT. It yields the protein CATQGALAFGELFF.

Only one count was recorded for this clone. This chain links TRBV28 with TRBJ1-4, with TRBD1 as a possible D gene (6 bases). Trimming pared 10 bases from V and 0 bases from J, leaving 21 bases between. This CDR3 is 17 amino acids long. CDR1 and CDR2 (germline): MDHEN, SYDVKM. The CDR3 spells CATNVAGVSATNEKLFF. CDR3 in DNA: TGTGCCACCAATGTCGCAGGGGTTTCCGCAACTAATGAAAAACTGTTTTTT. Full variable domain (missing parts from reference TRBV28 and TRBJ1-4): DVKVTQSSRYLVKRTGEKVFLECVQDMDHENMFWYRQDPGLGLRLIYFSYDVKMKEKGDIPEGYSVSREKKERFSLILESASTNQTSMYLCATNVAGVSATNEKLFFGSGTQLSVL.

The chain carries TRBV13 and TRBJ2-1, with 8 bases matching TRBD1. The CDR3 extends over 14 amino acids. Germline V gene data show CDR1 as PRHDT and CDR2 as FYEKMQ (reference sequence). J gave up 9 bases and V 5 bases, and 9 bases lay outside the gene matches. The CDR3 sequence: CASSIGQGTGEQFF. As DNA, the CDR3 is TGTGCCAGCAGCATTGGACAGGGTACCGGTGAGCAGTTCTTC.

The chain uses TRBV13 and TRBJ2-1; 10 bases agree with TRBD2. Per the germline V gene, CDR1 is PRHDT and CDR2 is FYEKMQ (reference sequence). V dropped 5 bases and J dropped 6; count of bases not matched to a gene: 7. The CDR3 extends over 15 amino acids. The CDR3 sequence: CASSQLAGEFNEQFF. In nucleotides, the CDR3 is TGTGCCAGCAGCCAGCTAGCGGGAGAGTTCAATGAGCAGTTCTTC.

The chain carries TRBV7-9 and TRBJ1-5; TRBD1 aligns across 8 bases. The CDR3 length is 16 residues. The germline V gene encodes CDR1 SEHNR and CDR2 FQNEAQ (reference sequence). J gave up 6 bases and V 4 bases, and 11 bases lay outside the gene matches. Written as DNA, the CDR3 is TGTGCCAGCAGCTCGAATCAGGGGGCTCCAGGTCAGCCCCAGCATTTT. Its protein product is CASSSNQGAPGQPQHF.

The rearrangement links TRBV30 to TRBJ2-7; the D gene is possibly TRBD1 (5 bases). Trimming left V 8 bases short and J 8 bases short, with 25 bases between. CDR3 length: 14 amino acids. CDR1 is GTSNPN and CDR2 is SVGIG in the germline V gene (reference sequence). CDR3 sequence: CAGWGGSISGKQYF. The CDR3 DNA reads as TGTGCCGGGTGGGGCGGTTCCATCTCGGGTAAGCAGTACTTC.

This clone was recorded a few times. The chain combines TRBV10-3 with TRBJ2-1; 7 positions agree with TRBD1. The CDR3 length is 15 residues. Germline-derived CDR1 and CDR2 are ENHRY and SYGVKD. Germline trimming cut 2 bases from V and 4 bases from J; bases unmatched to any gene: 5. CDR3 protein: CAISEAQGFYNEQFF. CDR3 nucleotide sequence: TGTGCCATCAGTGAGGCACAGGGGTTTTACAATGAGCAGTTCTTC.

The rearrangement uses TRBV27 and TRBJ2-7, with 13 nucleotides matching TRBD2. CDR1 is MNHEY and CDR2 is SMNVEV in the germline V gene (reference sequence). V shed 4 bases and J 5 bases; nucleotides not matched to a gene: 8. CDR3 length equals 16 residues. The DNA for the CDR3 is TGTGCCAGCAGTTATATCGGACTAGCGGGAGAGAACGAGCAGTACTTC. Protein product: CASSYIGLAGENEQYF.

In this sample, this clone is medium-sized. The genes are TRBV5-4 and TRBJ2-7; 10 bases line up with TRBD1. CDR1 is SGHNT, CDR2 YYREEE, per germline (reference sequence). The CDR3 runs to 14 residues. V lost 6 bases, J lost 3 bases, and 6 bases stayed unmatched. As DNA, the CDR3 is TGTGCCAGCACGGACAGGGGGGGAAGCTACGAGCAGTACTTC. Its translation: CASTDRGGSYEQYF.

This chain links TRBV2 with TRBJ1-5; 9 bases match TRBD1. Per germline, CDR1 SNHLY and CDR2 FYNNEI. The CDR3 has 14 residues. J lost 6 bases, V lost 6 bases, and 6 bases had no gene match. The DNA for the CDR3 is TGTGCCAGCAGGGACAGGGGACCATCTCAGCCCCAGCATTTT. It translates to CASRDRGPSQPQHF.

This clone was recorded once. The V call is TRBV4-2, the J call TRBJ2-1, with 7 nucleotides matching TRBD2. V lost 1 base, J lost 3 bases, and 0 bases stayed unmatched. The CDR3 loop spans 14 amino acids. The germline gives CDR1 LGHNA, CDR2 YNFKEQ. CDR3 nucleotides: TGTGCCAGCAGCCAAGGGACTAGCTACAATGAGCAGTTCTTC. This gives the protein CASSQGTSYNEQFF.

CDR3 amino acids: CASRYTDTQYF. The DNA for the CDR3 is TGCGCCAGCAGATACACAGATACGCAGTATTTT. The rearrangement links TRBV5-1 to TRBJ2-3; D is uncertain. The V gene's germline CDR1 is SGHRS and CDR2 YFSETQ. The CDR3 is 11 residues long. Between the trimmed V and J ends, which lost 5 bases and 2 bases, there was a span of 3 bases.

The chain has TRBV7-8 and TRBJ2-7; D uncertain. The germline V gene has CDR1 SGHVS and CDR2 FQNEAQ. Trimming stripped 1 base from V and 2 bases from J, with 12 bases between. The CDR3 covers 15 residues. CDR3 in DNA: TGTGCCAGCAGCTTAGTGCCTGGGCTAACCTACGAGCAGTACTTC. Amino acid sequence: CASSLVPGLTYEQYF.

This CDR3 reads CAWSLGSTEAFF. The DNA of the CDR3 is TGTGCCTGGAGTCTGGGGAGCACTGAAGCTTTCTTT. This sequence joins TRBV30 and TRBJ1-1, with unresolved D. The CDR3 loop spans 12 amino acids. The germline CDR1 and CDR2 sequences are GTSNPN and SVGIG (reference sequence). V was trimmed by 2 bases and J by 4 bases, leaving 8 bases between them.

This clone was detected a few times. A far larger clone differs by one base, so this is likely a read error. The sample carries other DNA sequences with the same CDR3. The chain is built from TRBV4-1 and TRBJ2-7; D gene uncertain. The germline V and J ends were trimmed by 4 bases and 3 bases, with 7 bases remaining between them. The length of the CDR3 is 12 residues. In germline, CDR1 is MGHRA, CDR2 YSYEKL. The CDR3 bases are TGCGCCAGCAGCCCGGGTGGCTACGAGCAGTACTTC. As protein: CASSPGGYEQYF.

This sequence joins TRBV15 and TRBJ1-5; D remains ambiguous. V was shortened by 5 bases and J by 6 bases, with 14 bases between the two germline ends. The CDR3 is 14 amino acids. CDR1 and CDR2 from the germline V gene are LNHNV and YYDKDF (reference sequence). CDR3 in amino acids: CATSRFRGSQPQHF. The CDR3 region has the DNA TGTGCCACCAGCCGGTTCCGTGGGAGTCAGCCCCAGCATTTT.

This clone was counted once. The V and J genes are TRBV5-1 and TRBJ2-1; perhaps D is TRBD1 or TRBD2 (5 bases each). V shed 0 bases and J shed 3 bases, with 13 bases lying between them. The CDR3 spans 16 residues. Per the germline V gene, CDR1 is SGHRS and CDR2 is YFSETQ. The chain's CDR3 is CASSLAPAGGYNEQFF. The CDR3 nucleotides read TGCGCCAGCAGCTTGGCTCCAGCTGGGGGCTACAATGAGCAGTTCTTC.

The chain couples TRBV13 to TRBJ2-3, with D perhaps matching TRBD1 (6 bases). The germline V gene has CDR1 PRHDT and CDR2 FYEKMQ (reference sequence). V was clipped by 5 bases and J by 6 bases, with 15 bases between them. The CDR3 has 14 amino acids. CDR3 DNA sequence: TGTGCCAGCAGCCACACAGGGACGGAGGATACGCAGTATTTT. It codes for CASSHTGTEDTQYF. Based on the CDR3 plus reference TRBV13 and TRBJ2-3, the full variable domain is AAGVIQSPRHLIKEKRETATLKCYPIPRHDTVYWYQQGPGQDPQFLISFYEKMQSDKGSIPDRFSAQQFSDYHSELNMSSLELGDSALYFCASSHTGTEDTQYFGPGTRLTVL.

V gene TRBV9 combines with J gene TRBJ2-6; maybe TRBD1 (6 bases). Germline V CDR1 and CDR2: SGDLS, YYNGEE. This CDR3 has 18 amino acids. V was cut by 4 bases and J by 0 bases, with 17 bases left in between. The CDR3 region has the DNA TGTGCCAGCAGCCCGAGATGGGGACACAGCTCTGGGGCCAACGTCCTGACTTTC. Amino acid sequence: CASSPRWGHSSGANVLTF.

CDR3 residues: CASSFGLGELFF. CDR3 DNA sequence: TGTGCCAGCAGTTTTGGGCTCGGGGAGCTGTTTTTT. The chain has TRBV27 and TRBJ2-2, with D hard to call. Trimming pared 3 bases from V and 7 bases from J, leaving 6 bases between. CDR1 is MNHEY, CDR2 SMNVEV, per germline (reference sequence). The CDR3 loop spans 12 amino acids.